This is a list of T cell receptor beta chains from one sample in a study of blood T cells in healthy people across ages. MiXCR, run by TCRdb on the 5' RACE reads, gives a single entry per CDR3 protein. Here the sample spans about 510,000 distinct CDR3 sequences, over 25% being singletons. These data were also filed under a second study, of T cells of mothers and their children.

The sequenced sample consisted of blood. The receptors here all came from a boy aged 2-9 years in good health. Both conserved end residues are part of each CDR3. D genes are given only for firm matches. A clone size is listed for some rows: how often the clone was seen (once, few, many), or a class if it is expanded.

CDR3 length | J gene | clone size | D gene | V gene | CDR3 protein | CDR3 DNA
15 | TRBJ1-3 | NA | TRBD1 | TRBV12-3/TRBV12-4 | CASSEGQMTGNTTYF | TGTGCCAGCAGTGAGGGACAGATGACTGGAAACACCACATATTTT
19 | TRBJ2-1 | few | TRBD2 | TRBV29-1 | CSVEDPPISGSWFYNEQFF | TGCAGCGTTGAAGATCCGCCTATTAGCGGGAGCTGGTTTTACAATGAGCAGTTCTTC
12 | TRBJ2-7 | few | TRBD2 | TRBV29-1 | CSVALPGGEQYF | TGCAGCGTTGCGCTCCCCGGGGGGGAGCAGTACTTC
13 | TRBJ1-2 | few | NA | TRBV7-8 | CASSRRTDYGYTF | TGTGCCAGCAGCCGCCGCACCGACTATGGCTACACCTTC
14 | TRBJ2-4 | few | NA | TRBV4-2 | CASSQDLPPRIQYF | TGTGCCAGCAGCCAAGATTTACCCCCTCGTATTCAGTACTTC
15 | TRBJ2-1 | NA | TRBD2 | TRBV6-5 | CASSYSTSGRAEQFF | TGTGCCAGCAGTTACTCGACTAGCGGGAGGGCTGAGCAGTTCTTC
15 | TRBJ1-1 | NA | NA | TRBV6-5 | CASSYVRGAWTEAFF | TGTGCCAGCAGTTACGTAAGGGGGGCATGGACTGAAGCTTTCTTT
15 | TRBJ2-1 | few | NA | TRBV15 | CATSKGQSSYNEQFF | TGTGCCACCAGCAAGGGACAAAGCTCCTACAATGAGCAGTTCTTC
12 | TRBJ1-4 | NA | NA | TRBV20-1 | CSARTDHDGLFF | TGCAGTGCCCGGACAGACCATGACGGACTGTTTTTT
14 | TRBJ1-2 | NA | NA | TRBV3-1 | CASSQAAALTGYTF | TGTGCCAGCAGCCAAGCTGCCGCCCTGACTGGCTACACCTTC
15 | TRBJ1-2 | few | TRBD1 | TRBV7-8 | CASSLGGQDHYGYTF | TGTGCCAGCAGCTTAGGAGGACAGGACCACTATGGCTACACCTTC
14 | TRBJ2-2 | few | TRBD2 | TRBV10-3 | CATRLADRTGELFF | TGTGCCACTAGACTAGCGGATCGCACCGGGGAGCTGTTTTTT
15 | TRBJ1-2 | few | NA | TRBV6-5 | CASSFLYREHYGYTF | TGTGCCAGCAGTTTTCTGTATAGGGAGCACTATGGCTACACCTTC